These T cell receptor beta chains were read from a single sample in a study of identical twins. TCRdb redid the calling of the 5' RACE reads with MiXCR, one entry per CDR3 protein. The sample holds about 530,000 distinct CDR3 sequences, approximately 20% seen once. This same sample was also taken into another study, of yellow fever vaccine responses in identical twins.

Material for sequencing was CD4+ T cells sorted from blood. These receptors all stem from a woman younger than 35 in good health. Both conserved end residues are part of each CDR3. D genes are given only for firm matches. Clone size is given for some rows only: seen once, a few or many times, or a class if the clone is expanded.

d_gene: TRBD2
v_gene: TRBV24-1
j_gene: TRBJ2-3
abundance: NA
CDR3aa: CATSSRGSRTDTQYF
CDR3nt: TGTGCCACCAGTTCCCGCGGGAGCCGCACAGATACGCAGTATTTT

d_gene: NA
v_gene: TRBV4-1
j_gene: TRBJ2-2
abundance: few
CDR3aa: CASSQDVATGELFF
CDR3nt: TGCGCCAGCAGCCAAGACGTTGCCACCGGGGAGCTGTTTTTT

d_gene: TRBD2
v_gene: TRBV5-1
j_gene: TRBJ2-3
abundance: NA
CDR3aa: CASSGGLAESTDTQYF
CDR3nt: TGCGCCAGCAGCGGGGGACTAGCGGAAAGCACAGATACGCAGTATTTT

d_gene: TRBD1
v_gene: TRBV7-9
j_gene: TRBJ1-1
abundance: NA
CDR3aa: CASSTNRGYTEAFF
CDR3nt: TGTGCCAGCAGCACTAACAGGGGGTATACTGAAGCTTTCTTT

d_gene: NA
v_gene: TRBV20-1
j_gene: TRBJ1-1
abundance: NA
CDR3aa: CSATLGRGTIMNTEAFF
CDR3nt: TGCAGTGCTACCCTGGGGAGGGGAACAATAATGAACACTGAAGCTTTCTTT

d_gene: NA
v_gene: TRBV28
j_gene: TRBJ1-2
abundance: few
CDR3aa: CASRTTADGYTF
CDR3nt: TGTGCCAGCAGGACGACGGCGGATGGCTACACCTTC

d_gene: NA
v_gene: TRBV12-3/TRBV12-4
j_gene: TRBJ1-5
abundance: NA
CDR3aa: CASSLDPGHRNQPQHF
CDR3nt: TGTGCCAGCAGTTTAGATCCAGGGCATCGCAATCAGCCCCAGCATTTT

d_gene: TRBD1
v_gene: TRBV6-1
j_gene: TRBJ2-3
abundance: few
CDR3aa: CASSAWGTVEGGDTQYF
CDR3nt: TGTGCCAGCAGTGCTTGGGGGACAGTCGAAGGAGGAGATACGCAGTATTTT

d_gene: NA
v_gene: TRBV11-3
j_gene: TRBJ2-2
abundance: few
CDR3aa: CASSATDTGELFF
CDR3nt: TGTGCCAGCAGCGCGACGGACACCGGGGAGCTGTTTTTT

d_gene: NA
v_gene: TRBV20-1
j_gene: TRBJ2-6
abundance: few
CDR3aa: CSAFTGPGANVLTF
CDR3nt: TGCAGTGCCTTCACGGGTCCTGGGGCCAACGTCCTGACTTTC

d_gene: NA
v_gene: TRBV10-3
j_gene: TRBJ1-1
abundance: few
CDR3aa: CAISESTRGVAMNTEAFF
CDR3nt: TGTGCCATCAGTGAGTCGACTAGGGGGGTGGCCATGAACACTGAAGCTTTCTTT

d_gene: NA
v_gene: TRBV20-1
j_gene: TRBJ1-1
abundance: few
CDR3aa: CSARDYRETNTEAFF
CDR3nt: TGCAGTGCTAGAGACTATAGGGAGACGAACACTGAAGCTTTCTTT

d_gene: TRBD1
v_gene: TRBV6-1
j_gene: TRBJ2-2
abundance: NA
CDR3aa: CASDWDRANTGELFF
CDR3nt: TGTGCCAGCGACTGGGACAGGGCGAACACCGGGGAGCTGTTTTTT

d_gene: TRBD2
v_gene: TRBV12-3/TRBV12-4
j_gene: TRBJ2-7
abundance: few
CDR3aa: CASSLQAGVGEQYF
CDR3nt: TGTGCCAGCAGTTTACAAGCGGGAGTTGGCGAGCAGTACTTC

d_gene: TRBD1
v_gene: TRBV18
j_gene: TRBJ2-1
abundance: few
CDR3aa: CASSQGQTVYNEQFF
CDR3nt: TGTGCCAGCTCACAGGGACAGACGGTATACAATGAGCAGTTCTTC

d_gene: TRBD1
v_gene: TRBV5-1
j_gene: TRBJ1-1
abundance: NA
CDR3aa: CASSPTGQGTEAFF
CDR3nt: TGCGCCAGCAGCCCCACGGGACAGGGGACTGAAGCTTTCTTT

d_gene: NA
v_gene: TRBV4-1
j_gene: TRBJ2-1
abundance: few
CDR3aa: CASSKPLEFEQFF
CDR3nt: TGCGCCAGCAGTAAACCATTGGAATTTGAGCAGTTCTTC

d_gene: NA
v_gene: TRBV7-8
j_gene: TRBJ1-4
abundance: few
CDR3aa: CASSLDPGIDEKLFF
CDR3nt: TGTGCCAGCAGCTTAGATCCCGGAATTGATGAAAAACTGTTTTTT

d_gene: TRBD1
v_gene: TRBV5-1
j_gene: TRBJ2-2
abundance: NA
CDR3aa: CASSLPGQGNTGELFF
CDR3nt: TGCGCCAGCAGTTTGCCGGGACAGGGTAACACCGGGGAGCTGTTTTTT

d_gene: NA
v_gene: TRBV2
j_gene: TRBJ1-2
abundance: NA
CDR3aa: CASSVNNPGYTF
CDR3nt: TGTGCCAGCAGTGTCAACAACCCTGGCTACACCTTC

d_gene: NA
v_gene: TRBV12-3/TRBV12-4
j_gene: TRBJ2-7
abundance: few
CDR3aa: CASRKDVNCPCEQYF
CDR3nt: TGTGCCAGCAGAAAGGACGTTAACTGTCCCTGCGAGCAGTACTTC

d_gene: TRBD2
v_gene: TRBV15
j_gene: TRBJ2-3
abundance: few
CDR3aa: CATSRGTSGTDTQYF
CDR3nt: TGTGCCACCAGCAGGGGGACTAGCGGGACAGATACGCAGTATTTT

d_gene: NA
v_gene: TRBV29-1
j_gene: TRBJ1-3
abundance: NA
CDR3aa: CSAISGNTIYF
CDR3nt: TGCAGCGCGATATCTGGAAACACCATATATTTT

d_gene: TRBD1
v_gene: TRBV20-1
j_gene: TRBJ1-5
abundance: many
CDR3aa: CSTGDLGPQHF
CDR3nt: TGCAGTACAGGGGATTTAGGGCCCCAGCATTTT

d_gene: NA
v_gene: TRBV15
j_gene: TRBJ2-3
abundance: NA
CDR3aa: CATSRVKLDNTDTQYF
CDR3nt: TGTGCCACCAGCAGAGTAAAGTTGGACAACACAGATACGCAGTATTTT

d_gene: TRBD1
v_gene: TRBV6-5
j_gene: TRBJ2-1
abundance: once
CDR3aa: CASSSVPGQGPNEQFF
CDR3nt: TGTGCCAGCAGTTCCGTCCCGGGACAGGGGCCCAATGAGCAGTTCTTC

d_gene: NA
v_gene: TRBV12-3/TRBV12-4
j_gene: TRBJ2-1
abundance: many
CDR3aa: CASSLAGGPFNEQFF
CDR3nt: TGTGCCAGCAGTTTAGCGGGGGGCCCATTCAATGAGCAGTTCTTC

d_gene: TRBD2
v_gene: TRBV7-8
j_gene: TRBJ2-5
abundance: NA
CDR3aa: CASSLGGLAGGSFETQYF
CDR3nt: TGTGCCAGCAGCTTAGGCGGACTAGCGGGAGGGTCTTTCGAGACCCAGTACTTC

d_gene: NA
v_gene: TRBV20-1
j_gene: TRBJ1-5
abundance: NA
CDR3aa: CSARAGRAKEPQHF
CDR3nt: TGCAGTGCTAGAGCCGGCAGGGCCAAGGAGCCCCAGCATTTT

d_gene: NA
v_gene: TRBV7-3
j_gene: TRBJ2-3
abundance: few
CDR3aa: CASRLGQSTDTQYF
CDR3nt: TGTGCCAGCAGACTAGGACAGAGCACAGATACGCAGTATTTT

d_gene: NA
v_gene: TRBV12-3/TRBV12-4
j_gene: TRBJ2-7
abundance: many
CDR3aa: CASSFTGSYEQYF
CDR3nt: TGTGCCAGCAGTTTTACGGGCTCCTACGAGCAGTACTTC

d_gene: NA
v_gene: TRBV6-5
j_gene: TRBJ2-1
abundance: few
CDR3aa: CASNTGNEQFF
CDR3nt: TGTGCCAGCAACACGGGGAATGAGCAGTTCTTC

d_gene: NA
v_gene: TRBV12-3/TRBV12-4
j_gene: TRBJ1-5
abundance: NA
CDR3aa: CASSFQAQGNQPQHF
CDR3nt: TGTGCCAGCAGTTTCCAGGCGCAGGGCAATCAGCCCCAGCATTTT

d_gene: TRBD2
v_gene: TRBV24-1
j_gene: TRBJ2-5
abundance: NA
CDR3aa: CATSDSGTTPETQYF
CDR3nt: TGTGCCACCAGTGATTCCGGGACTACCCCCGAGACCCAGTACTTC

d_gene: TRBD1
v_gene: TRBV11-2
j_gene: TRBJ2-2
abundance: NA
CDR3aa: CASSNHPGGTGELFF
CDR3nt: TGTGCCAGCAGCAACCACCCAGGGGGCACCGGGGAGCTGTTTTTT

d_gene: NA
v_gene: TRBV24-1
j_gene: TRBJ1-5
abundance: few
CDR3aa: CATSAGGGGNQPQHF
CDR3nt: TGTGCCACCTCGGCCGGGGGGGGCGGCAATCAGCCCCAGCATTTT

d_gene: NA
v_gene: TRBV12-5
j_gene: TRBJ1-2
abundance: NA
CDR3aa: CASGHASGYGYTF
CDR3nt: TGTGCTAGTGGGCACGCCTCGGGGTATGGCTACACCTTC

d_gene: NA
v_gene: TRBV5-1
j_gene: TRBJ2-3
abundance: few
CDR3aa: CASSLDLSRADTQYF
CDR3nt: TGCGCCAGCAGCTTGGATCTAAGTAGGGCCGATACGCAGTATTTT

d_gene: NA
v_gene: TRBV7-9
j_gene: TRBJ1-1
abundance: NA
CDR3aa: CASSLRSENTEAFF
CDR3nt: TGTGCCAGCAGCTTAAGGTCAGAGAACACTGAAGCTTTCTTT

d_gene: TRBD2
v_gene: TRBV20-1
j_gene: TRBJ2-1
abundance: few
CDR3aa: CSAPQSGGEQFF
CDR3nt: TGCAGTGCCCCCCAATCGGGGGGAGAGCAGTTCTTC

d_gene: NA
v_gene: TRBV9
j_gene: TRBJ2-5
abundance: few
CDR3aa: CASSVYGGETQYF
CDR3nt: TGTGCCAGCAGCGTTTATGGGGGAGAGACCCAGTACTTC